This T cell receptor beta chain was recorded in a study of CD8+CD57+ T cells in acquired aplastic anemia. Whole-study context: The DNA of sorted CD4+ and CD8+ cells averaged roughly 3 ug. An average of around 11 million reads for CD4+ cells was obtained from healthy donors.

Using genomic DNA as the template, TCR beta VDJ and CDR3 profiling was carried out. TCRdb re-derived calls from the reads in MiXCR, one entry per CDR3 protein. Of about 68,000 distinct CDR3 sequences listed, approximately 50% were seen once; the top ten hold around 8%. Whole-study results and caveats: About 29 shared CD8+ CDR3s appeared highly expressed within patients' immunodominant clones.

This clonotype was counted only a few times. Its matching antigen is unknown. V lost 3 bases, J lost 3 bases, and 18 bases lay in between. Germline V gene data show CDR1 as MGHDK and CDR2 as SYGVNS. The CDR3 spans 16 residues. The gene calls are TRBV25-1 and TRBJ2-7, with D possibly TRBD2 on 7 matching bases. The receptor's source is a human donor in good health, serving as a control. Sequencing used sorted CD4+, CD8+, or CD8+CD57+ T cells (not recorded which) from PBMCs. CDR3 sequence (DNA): TGTGCCAGCAGTGATGGGGGGGCCTCCTCGTTCTACGAGCAGTACTTC. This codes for CASSDGGASSFYEQYF.